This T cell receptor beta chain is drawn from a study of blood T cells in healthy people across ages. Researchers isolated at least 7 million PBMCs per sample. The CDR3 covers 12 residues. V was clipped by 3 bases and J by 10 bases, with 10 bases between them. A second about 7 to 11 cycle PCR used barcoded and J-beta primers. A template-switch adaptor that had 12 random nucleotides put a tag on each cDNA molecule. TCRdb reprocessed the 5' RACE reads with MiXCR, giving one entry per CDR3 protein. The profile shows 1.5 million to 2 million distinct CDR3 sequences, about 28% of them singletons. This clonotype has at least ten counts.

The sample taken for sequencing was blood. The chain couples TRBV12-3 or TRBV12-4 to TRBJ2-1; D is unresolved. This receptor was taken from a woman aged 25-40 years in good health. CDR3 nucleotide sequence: TGTGCCAGCAGTTTTTCCGGCGAGGAGCAGTTCTTC. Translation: CASSFSGEEQFF.